This T cell receptor beta chain was recorded in a study of blood T cells in healthy people across ages. The CDR3 has 14 amino acids. Germline V gene data show CDR1 as SGHRS and CDR2 as YFSETQ. J gave up 2 bases and V 5 bases, and 5 bases lay outside the gene matches. PCR was performed a second time for about 7 to 12 cycles using a sample-barcoded 5' primer and a J-beta primer mix. Each cDNA molecule carried a tag from a template-switch adaptor that contained 12 random nucleotides. TCRdb re-derived calls from the 5' RACE reads in MiXCR, one entry per CDR3 protein. The sample lists hundreds of thousands of distinct CDR3 sequences, approximately 47% occurring once.

The rearrangement links TRBV5-1 to TRBJ2-5; TRBD1 aligns across 8 bases. Sequenced material: blood. The TCR originated in a man in his sixties in good health. CDR3 amino acids: CASRTRTGQETQYF. CDR3 nucleotides: TGCGCCAGCAGAACCCGGACAGGGCAAGAGACCCAGTACTTC. The full variable domain, with the rest looked up from reference TRBV5-1 and TRBJ2-5, is KAGVTQTPRYLIKTRGQQVTLSCSPISGHRSVSWYQQTPGQGLQFLFEYFSETQRNKGNFPGRFSGRQFSNSRSEMNVSTLELGDSALYLCASRTRTGQETQYFGPGTRLLVL.